This T cell receptor (beta chain) emerged from a study of metastatic and nonmetastatic thyroid tumors. Prior to thyroid surgery, none of the patients had received any treatment. Via MiXCR, TCRdb re-called the PCR reads. This table holds more than 13,000 clones, 23% found once. Germline assignment: CDR1 SGDLS and CDR2 YYNGEE. The CDR3 spans 14 residues. V gave up 0 bases and J gave up 4 bases, with 10 bases separating them. The rearrangement links TRBV9 to TRBJ1-2; D unclear. The sequence was obtained from a female donor with papillary thyroid cancer or a benign thyroid nodule (not recorded which). Some clones in this sample may be carry-over from other donors' samples. The source material was blood. CDR3 sequence: CASSVEQPPYGYTF. The CDR3, as DNA: TGTGCCAGCAGCGTAGAACAGCCCCCCTATGGCTACACCTTC.